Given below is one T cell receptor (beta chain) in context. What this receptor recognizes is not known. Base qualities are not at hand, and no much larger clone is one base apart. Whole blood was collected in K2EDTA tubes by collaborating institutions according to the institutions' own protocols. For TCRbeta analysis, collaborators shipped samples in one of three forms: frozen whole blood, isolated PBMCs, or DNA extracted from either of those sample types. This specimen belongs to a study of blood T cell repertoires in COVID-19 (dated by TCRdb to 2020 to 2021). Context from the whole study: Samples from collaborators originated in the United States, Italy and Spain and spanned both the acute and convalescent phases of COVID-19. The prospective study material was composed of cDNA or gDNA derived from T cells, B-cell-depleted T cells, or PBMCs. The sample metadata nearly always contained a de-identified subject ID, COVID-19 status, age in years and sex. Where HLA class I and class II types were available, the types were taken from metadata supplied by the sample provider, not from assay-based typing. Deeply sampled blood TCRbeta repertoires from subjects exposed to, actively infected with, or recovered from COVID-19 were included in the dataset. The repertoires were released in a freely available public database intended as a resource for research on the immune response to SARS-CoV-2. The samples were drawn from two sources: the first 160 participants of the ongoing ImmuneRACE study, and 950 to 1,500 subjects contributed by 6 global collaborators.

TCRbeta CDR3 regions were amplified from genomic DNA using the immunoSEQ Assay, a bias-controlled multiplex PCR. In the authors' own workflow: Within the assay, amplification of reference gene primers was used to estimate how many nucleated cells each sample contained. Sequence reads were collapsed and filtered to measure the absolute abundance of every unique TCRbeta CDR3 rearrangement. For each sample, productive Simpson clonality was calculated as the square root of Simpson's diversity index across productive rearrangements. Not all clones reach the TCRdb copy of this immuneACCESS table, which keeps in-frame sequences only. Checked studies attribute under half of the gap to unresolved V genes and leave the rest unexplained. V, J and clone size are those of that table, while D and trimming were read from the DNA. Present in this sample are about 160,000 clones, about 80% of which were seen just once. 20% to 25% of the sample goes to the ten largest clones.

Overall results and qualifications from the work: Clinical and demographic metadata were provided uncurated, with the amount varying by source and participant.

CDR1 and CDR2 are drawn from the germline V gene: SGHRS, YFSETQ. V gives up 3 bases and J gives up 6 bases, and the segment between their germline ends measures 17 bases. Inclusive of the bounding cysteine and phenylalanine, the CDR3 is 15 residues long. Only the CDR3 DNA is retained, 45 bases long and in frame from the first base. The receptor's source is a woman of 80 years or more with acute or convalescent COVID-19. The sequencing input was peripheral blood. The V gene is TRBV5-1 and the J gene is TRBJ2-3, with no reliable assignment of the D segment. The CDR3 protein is CASSSTAGALDTQYF. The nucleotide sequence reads TGCGCCAGCAGCTCCACAGCCGGCGCGCTTGATACGCAGTATTTT.